This T cell receptor (beta chain) was found in a study of blood T cell repertoires in COVID-19. CDR3 length: 15 amino acids. Per the germline V gene, CDR1 is LNHDA and CDR2 is SQIVND (reference sequence). V lost 5 bases to trimming and J lost 0 bases, with 13 bases between them. Only in-frame clones appear in the TCRdb table, and some are missing; sequencing was by immunoSEQ multiplex PCR. The sample comprises just over 650,000 clones, more than 80% of which are singletons, and over 0.2% rests with the top ten. This TCR was recovered from a woman aged 18 to 35 with acute or convalescent COVID-19. The genes are TRBV19 and TRBJ1-1; possible D gene TRBD1, 6 bases. Material for sequencing was peripheral blood. CDR3 bases: TGTGCCAGTAGTGAGACAGGTAAAATGAACACTGAAGCTTTCTTT. Residues: CASSETGKMNTEAFF.